The TCR beta chain under discussion was sequenced for a study of blood T cell repertoires in COVID-19. The germline V gene has CDR1 SNHLY and CDR2 FYNNEI. This CDR3 spans 15 amino acids. V lost 2 bases, J lost 6 bases, and 16 bases lay in between. Using immunoSEQ multiplex PCR, the repertoire was profiled, and TCRdb retains in-frame clones only, with some absent. The repertoire holds about 79,000 clones, with about 90% as singletons. The V gene is TRBV2, the J gene TRBJ1-2, with D possibly TRBD1 on 5 matching bases. The source material was peripheral blood. The receptor was isolated from a man aged 50-59 years with active COVID-19. This chain's CDR3 is CASSESGTGVHGYTF. The CDR3 DNA reads as TGTGCCAGCAGTGAATCGGGCACAGGTGTACATGGCTACACCTTC. Combining the CDR3 with reference TRBV2 and TRBJ1-2 gives the whole variable domain EPEVTQTPSHQVTQMGQEVILRCVPISNHLYFYWYRQILGQKVEFLVSFYNNEISEKSEIFDDQFSVERPDGSNFTLKIRSTKLEDSAMYFCASSESGTGVHGYTFGSGTRLTVV.